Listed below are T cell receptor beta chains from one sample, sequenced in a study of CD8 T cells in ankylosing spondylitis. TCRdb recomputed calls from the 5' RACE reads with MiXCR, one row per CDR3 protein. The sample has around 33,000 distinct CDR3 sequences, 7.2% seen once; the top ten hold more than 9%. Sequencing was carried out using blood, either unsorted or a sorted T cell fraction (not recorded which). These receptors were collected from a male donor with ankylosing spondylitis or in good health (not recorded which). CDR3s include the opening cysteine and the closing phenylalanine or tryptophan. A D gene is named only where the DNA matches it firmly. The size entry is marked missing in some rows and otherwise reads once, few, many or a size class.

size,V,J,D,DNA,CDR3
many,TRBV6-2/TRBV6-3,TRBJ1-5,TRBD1,TGTGCCAGCAGGAACGACAGGGGTAGCAATCAGCCCCAGCATTTT,CASRNDRGSNQPQHF
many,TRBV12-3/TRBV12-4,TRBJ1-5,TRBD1,TGTGCCAGCAGTTTCGGGACAGGGGAACCCCAGCATTTT,CASSFGTGEPQHF
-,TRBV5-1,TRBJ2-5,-,TGCGCCAGCAGCTCCTACAGGGGAGGCGAGACCCAGTACTTC,CASSSYRGGETQYF
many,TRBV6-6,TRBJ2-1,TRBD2,TGTGCCAGCAGTTACAGCGGGGGGAAAGAGCAGTTCTTC,CASSYSGGKEQFF
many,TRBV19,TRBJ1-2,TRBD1,TGTGCCAGTAGTTCGACAGGGGGCGCAAATGGCTATGGCTACACCTTC,CASSSTGGANGYGYTF
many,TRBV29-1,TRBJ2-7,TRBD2,TGCAGCGTTGGAGGGAGGGCGGCCGAGCAGTACTTC,CSVGGRAAEQYF
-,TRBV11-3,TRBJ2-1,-,TGTGCCAGCAGCTTAAGGCAGTACAATGAGCAGTTCTTC,CASSLRQYNEQFF
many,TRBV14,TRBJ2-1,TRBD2,TGTGCCAGCAGCGCTTTAGCGGGAGGGCGGCATGAGCAGTTCTTC,CASSALAGGRHEQFF
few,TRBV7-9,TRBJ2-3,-,TGTGCCAGCACCTCTGCGGGACTCTCCACAGATACGCAGTATTTT,CASTSAGLSTDTQYF
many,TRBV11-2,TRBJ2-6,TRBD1,TGTGCCAGCAGCTCGTTCCTACAGGGGGCTGGGGCCAACGTCCTGACTTTC,CASSSFLQGAGANVLTF
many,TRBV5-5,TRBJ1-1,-,TGTGCCAGCAGCTTGGTGGCAGGGTCCACTGAAGCTTTCTTT,CASSLVAGSTEAFF
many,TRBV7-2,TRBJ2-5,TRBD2,TGTGCCAGCAGCTTAGTGGACGGACTAGCGGCGGAGACCCAGTACTTC,CASSLVDGLAAETQYF
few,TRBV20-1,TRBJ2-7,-,TGCAGTGCTAGTCAGGGTAGCGGTATTAGCTCCTACGAGCAGTACTTC,CSASQGSGISSYEQYF
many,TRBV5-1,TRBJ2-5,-,TGCGCCAGCAGCTTAGCGCAGGACGACCAAGAGACCCAGTACTTC,CASSLAQDDQETQYF
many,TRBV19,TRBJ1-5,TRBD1,TGTGCCAGTAGTAAGTGGGACAGGGGGCCAGATCAGCCCCAGCATTTT,CASSKWDRGPDQPQHF
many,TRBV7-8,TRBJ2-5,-,TGTGCCAGCAGCAAGGGGGTCAGGGTTGAGACCCAGTACTTC,CASSKGVRVETQYF
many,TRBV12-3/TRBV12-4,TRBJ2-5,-,TGTGCCAGCAGTTTTACGACTAGTACAGAGACCCAGTACTTC,CASSFTTSTETQYF
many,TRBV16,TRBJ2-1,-,TGTGCCAGCAGCCAAGTAAATGAGCAGTTCTTC,CASSQVNEQFF
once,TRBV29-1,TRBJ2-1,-,TGCAGCGTTGGCCTAGCCAGTGAGCAGTTCTTC,CSVGLASEQFF
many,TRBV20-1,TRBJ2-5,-,TGCAGTGCTAGACTTCCCCCCCAAGAGACCCAGTACTTC,CSARLPPQETQYF
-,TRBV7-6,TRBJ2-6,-,TGTGCCAGCAGCTTAACTACTGGGGCCAACGTCCTGACTTTC,CASSLTTGANVLTF
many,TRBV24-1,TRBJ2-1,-,TGTGCCACCAGTGATTCGCTAGGGGGGAATGAGCAGTTCTTC,CATSDSLGGNEQFF
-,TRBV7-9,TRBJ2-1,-,TGTGCCAGTAGTACACAGGACTTCAATGAGCAGTTCTTC,CASSTQDFNEQFF
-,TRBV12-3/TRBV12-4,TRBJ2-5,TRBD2,TGTGCCAGCACCCCGGGCGGGAGGGGGGAGACCCAGTACTTC,CASTPGGRGETQYF
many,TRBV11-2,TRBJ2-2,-,TGTGCCAGCAGCTTGAACCTCGGACAGACCGGGGAGCTGTTTTTT,CASSLNLGQTGELFF
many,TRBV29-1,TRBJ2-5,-,TGCACCGCGCGTTTACAAGAGACCCAGTACTTC,CTARLQETQYF
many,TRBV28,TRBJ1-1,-,TGTGCCAGCAGTTTGGTACAGGGAAATACTGAAGCTTTCTTT,CASSLVQGNTEAFF
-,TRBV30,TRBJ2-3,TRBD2,TGTGCCTCCGGGACTAGCGGGAGAGGCGATACGCAGTATTTT,CASGTSGRGDTQYF
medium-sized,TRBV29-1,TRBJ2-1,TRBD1,TGCAGCTCGAAAGGAGACAGGGCAGGGGAGCAGTTCTTC,CSSKGDRAGEQFF
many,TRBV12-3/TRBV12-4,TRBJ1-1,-,TGTGCCAGCAGCACGGGTGGAGGATCTCCTGAAGCTTTCTTT,CASSTGGGSPEAFF
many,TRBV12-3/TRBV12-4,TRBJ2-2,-,TGTGCCAGCACCCCCCGGACAGATTACACCGGGGAGCTGTTTTTT,CASTPRTDYTGELFF
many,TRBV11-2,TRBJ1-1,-,TGTGCCAGCACCTTACAGTGGGGGACTGAAGCTTTCTTT,CASTLQWGTEAFF
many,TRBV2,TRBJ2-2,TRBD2,TGTGCCAGCAGTGGGGGACTAGCGGGAGAGATGAACACCGGGGAGCTGTTTTTT,CASSGGLAGEMNTGELFF
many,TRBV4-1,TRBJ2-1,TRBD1,TGCGCCAGCAGCCAGGAGGGACAGGGGGCGGGAAATGAGCAGTTCTTC,CASSQEGQGAGNEQFF
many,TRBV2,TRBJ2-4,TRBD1,TGTGCCAGCAGACTCCGGGACAGGGTAGCTCTTTTAGCCAAAAACATTCAGTACTTC,CASRLRDRVALLAKNIQYF
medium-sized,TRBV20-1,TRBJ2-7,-,TGCAGTGCCTCCCCCATGAGCGGGCAAAGATACGAGCAGTACTTC,CSASPMSGQRYEQYF
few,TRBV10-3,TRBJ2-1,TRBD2,TGTGCCATCAGTGTGGGCGGGAGTGGAAATGAGCAGTTCTTC,CAISVGGSGNEQFF
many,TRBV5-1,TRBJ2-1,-,TGCGCCAGCAGCTTAGTACAGCCCTCCTACAATGAGCAGTTCTTC,CASSLVQPSYNEQFF
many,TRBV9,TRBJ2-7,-,TGTGCCAGCAGCGTAGTTGGTCTGGGGGCGTCGGACGAGCAGTACTTC,CASSVVGLGASDEQYF
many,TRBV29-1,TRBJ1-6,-,TGCAGCGCCCTCGTTTCTTCGGGTTCACCCCTCCACTTT,CSALVSSGSPLHF
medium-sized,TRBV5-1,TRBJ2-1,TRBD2,TGCGCCAGCAGCTTGGGGACTAGCGGGAGCTATGAGCAGTTCTTC,CASSLGTSGSYEQFF
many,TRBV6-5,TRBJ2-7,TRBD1,TGTGCCAGCAGTTACACAGACAGGGGTACCTACGAGCAGTACTTC,CASSYTDRGTYEQYF
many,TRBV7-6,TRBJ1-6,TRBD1,TGTGCCAGCAGCTTAGCGGGACAGGGGCGATCACCCCTCCACTTT,CASSLAGQGRSPLHF
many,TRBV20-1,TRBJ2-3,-,TGCAGTGCTAGCGCGGAGGGCACAGATACGCAGTATTTT,CSASAEGTDTQYF
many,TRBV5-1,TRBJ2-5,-,TGCGCCAGCAGCTCCCGGGACACCCAACAAGAGACCCAGTACTTC,CASSSRDTQQETQYF
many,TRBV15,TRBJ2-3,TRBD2,TGTGCCACCAGCAGAGCCCTAGCGGGAGAAAGGGCAGATACGCAGTATTTT,CATSRALAGERADTQYF